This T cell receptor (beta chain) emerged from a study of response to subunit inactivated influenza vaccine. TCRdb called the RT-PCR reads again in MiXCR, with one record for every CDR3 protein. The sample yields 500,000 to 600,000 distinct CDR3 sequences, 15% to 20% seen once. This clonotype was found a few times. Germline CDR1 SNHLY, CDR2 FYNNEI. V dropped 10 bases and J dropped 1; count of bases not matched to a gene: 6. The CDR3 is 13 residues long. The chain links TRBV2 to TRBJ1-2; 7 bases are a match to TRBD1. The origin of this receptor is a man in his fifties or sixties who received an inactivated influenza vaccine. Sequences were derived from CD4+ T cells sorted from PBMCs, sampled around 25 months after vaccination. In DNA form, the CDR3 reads TGTGCCACCCCGGGACAGAATAACTATGGCTACACCTTC. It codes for CATPGQNNYGYTF. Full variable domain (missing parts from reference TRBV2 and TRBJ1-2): EPEVTQTPSHQVTQMGQEVILRCVPISNHLYFYWYRQILGQKVEFLVSFYNNEISEKSEIFDDQFSVERPDGSNFTLKIRSTKLEDSAMYFCATPGQNNYGYTFGSGTRLTVV.